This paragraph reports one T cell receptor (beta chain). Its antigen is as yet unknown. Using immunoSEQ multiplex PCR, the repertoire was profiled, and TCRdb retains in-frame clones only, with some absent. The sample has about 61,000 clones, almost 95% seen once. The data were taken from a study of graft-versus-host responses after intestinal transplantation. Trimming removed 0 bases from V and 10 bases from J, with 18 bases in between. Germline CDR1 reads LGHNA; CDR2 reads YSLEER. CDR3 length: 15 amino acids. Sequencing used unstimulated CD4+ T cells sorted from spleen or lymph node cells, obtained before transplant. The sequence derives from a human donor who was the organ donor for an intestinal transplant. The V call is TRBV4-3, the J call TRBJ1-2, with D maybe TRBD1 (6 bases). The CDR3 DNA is TGCGCCAGCAGCCAAGATTTAACAGGGCCCCTTCCCTACACCTTC. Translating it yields CASSQDLTGPLPYTF.